This TCR beta chain was profiled in a study of T cells in Graves' hyperthyroidism and ophthalmopathy. Study results and caveats: By a 13 V-J model, ophthalmopathy was set apart from stable hyperthyroidism. Most thyroid clonotypes expanded above 0.001 appeared in blood too.

The investigators amplified TCR beta CDR3 regions from RNA transcripts. A first-round RT-PCR of the TCR CDR3 used the HTBI primer set. MiXCR, run by TCRdb on the multiplex PCR reads, gives a single entry per CDR3 protein. The data show more than 300,000 distinct CDR3 sequences, about 15% seen once. Aged 18 to 65, the patients had hyperthyroidism that was newly diagnosed and had lasted under 2 months. This clonotype was seen more than once but under ten times. Its antigen is undetermined. Looked up from germline, CDR1 is SGHTA and CDR2 is FQGNSA. V was clipped by 5 bases and J by 3 bases; unmatched bases: 4. This CDR3 is 14 amino acids long.

The receptor was derived from a woman aged 25-40 years with Graves' hyperthyroidism. Sequenced input: blood. This chain connects TRBV7-2 to TRBJ2-4, with TRBD1 matching 7 bases. CDR3 amino acids: CASSNRDSKNIQYF. CDR3 bases: TGTGCCAGCAGCAACCGGGACAGCAAAAACATTCAGTACTTC.